The clone carrying this T cell receptor beta chain showed up just a few times. The antigen is undetermined. This record belongs to a study of T cell repertoires in cytomegalovirus infection. For the study at large: Carrying CMV and the relevant HLA type showed in public TCR beta signatures.

TCRdb fed the reads into MiXCR, producing one record per CDR3 protein. Of a few hundred thousand distinct CDR3 sequences in the sample, approximately 25% are singletons; the top ten hold roughly 13%. Study-level points and caveats: In two of eight donors, the top clonotype was HLA-C-restricted CMV-specific. Cumulative frequency (of public TCR beta family members) identified carriers of CMV plus the relevant HLA.

V was shortened by 3 bases and J by 4 bases, with 16 bases between the two germline ends. This CDR3 comprises 15 residues. Germline V CDR1 and CDR2: SGHNT, YYREEE (reference sequence). Sequencing was carried out using PBMCs. The receptor was isolated from a human donor in good health (CMV status not recorded). Some clones in this sample may be carry-over from other donors' samples. The chain combines TRBV5-4 with TRBJ1-1; the D gene is possibly TRBD1 (6 bases). CDR3 nucleotides: TGTGCCAGCAGCTCCCCCCGGGGGGCCGGCACTGAAGCTTTCTTT. Translation: CASSSPRGAGTEAFF. Together with reference TRBV5-4 and TRBJ1-1, the CDR3 gives the full variable domain: ETGVTQSPTHLIKTRGQQVTLRCSSQSGHNTVSWYQQALGQGPQFIFQYYREEENGRGNFPPRFSGLQFPNYSSELNVNALELDDSALYLCASSSPRGAGTEAFFGQGTRLTVV.